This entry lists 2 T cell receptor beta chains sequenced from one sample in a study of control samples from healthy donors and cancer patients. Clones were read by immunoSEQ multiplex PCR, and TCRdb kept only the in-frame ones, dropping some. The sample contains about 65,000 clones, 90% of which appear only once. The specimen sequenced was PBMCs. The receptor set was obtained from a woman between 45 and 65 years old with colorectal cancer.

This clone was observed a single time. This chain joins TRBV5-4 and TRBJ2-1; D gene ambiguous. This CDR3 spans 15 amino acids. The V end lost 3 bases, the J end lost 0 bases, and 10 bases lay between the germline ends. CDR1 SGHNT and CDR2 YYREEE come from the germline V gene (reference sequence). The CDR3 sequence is CASSSKLGSYNEQFF. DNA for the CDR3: TGTGCCAGCAGCTCCAAATTAGGCTCCTACAATGAGCAGTTCTTC.

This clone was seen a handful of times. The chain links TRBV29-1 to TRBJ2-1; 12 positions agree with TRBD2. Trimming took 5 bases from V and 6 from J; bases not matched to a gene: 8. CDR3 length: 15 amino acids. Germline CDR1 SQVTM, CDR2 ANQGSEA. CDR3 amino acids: CSVQLAGGTSNEQFF. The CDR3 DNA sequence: TGCAGCGTTCAACTAGCGGGAGGAACTAGCAATGAGCAGTTCTTC.